A single sample gave rise to the 14 T cell receptor beta chains below, sequenced in a study of CD8 T cells in ankylosing spondylitis. TCRdb processed the 5' RACE reads anew with MiXCR; each CDR3 protein has one entry. Here the sample spans tens of thousands of distinct CDR3 sequences, about 5.4% being singletons. The sequenced sample consisted of blood, either unsorted or a sorted T cell fraction (not recorded which). These receptors were obtained from a male donor with ankylosing spondylitis or in good health (not recorded which).

This clonotype occurred a few times. V usage is TRBV7-2 and J usage is TRBJ2-7; TRBD1 aligns across 7 bases. V shed 5 bases, J shed 4 bases, and the junction held 8 bases outside the gene matches. Germline V lookup: CDR1 SGHTA, CDR2 FQGNSA. CDR3 length equals 14 residues. The CDR3 DNA sequence: TGTGCCAGCAGCCGAAAGACAGGGAAATACGAGCAGTACTTC. Translation: CASSRKTGKYEQYF.

This clonotype was found many times. J is TRBJ1-5 and V is TRBV28; 9 nucleotides match TRBD1. This CDR3 contains 12 residues. Per germline, CDR1 MDHEN and CDR2 SYDVKM. V shed 5 bases and J 16 bases; nucleotides not matched to a gene: 9. The CDR3 reads CASSLQGAHPHF. The CDR3 region has the DNA TGTGCCAGCAGTCTACAGGGGGCCCATCCACATTTT.

This clonotype was seen at least ten times. V is TRBV11-2 and J is TRBJ2-7; TRBD2 is a possible D gene (7 bases). V lost 5 bases, J lost 1 base, and 15 bases lay in between. Germline values: CDR1 SGHAT, CDR2 FQNNGV. The CDR3 sequence is 15 residues long. The DNA for the CDR3 is TGTGCCAGCAGCCCCGTGGGGGGGGCATCCTACGAGCAGTACTTC. It yields the protein CASSPVGGASYEQYF.

Many counts were recorded for this clonotype. DNA for the CDR3: TGTGCCAGCAACGGTCTAGGCGCAGATACGCAGTATTTT. Translating gives CASNGLGADTQYF. The rearrangement links TRBV2 to TRBJ2-3; the D is unclear. The CDR3 contains 13 residues. Between the trimmed V and J ends, which lost 7 bases and 4 bases, there was a span of 12 bases. Looked up from germline, CDR1 is SNHLY and CDR2 is FYNNEI.

The sample holds many counts of this clonotype. An end of the junction does not agree with germline; a read error may underlie this. V gene TRBV12-3 or TRBV12-4 combines with J gene TRBJ2-5; a possible D gene is TRBD1 (6 bases). The CDR3 runs 16 residues. For the CDR3, the DNA is TGCGCCAGCAGGAACCTAGGACAGCCTAATCGAGAGACCCAGTACTTC. Translating gives CASRNLGQPNRETQYF.

In this sample, this clonotype turned up many times. V is TRBV15 and J is TRBJ1-2, with D hard to call. V was shortened by 5 bases and J by 4 bases, with 8 bases between the two germline ends. The CDR3 length is 12 residues. Germline V gene lookup returns CDR1 LNHNV and CDR2 YYDKDF (reference sequence). CDR3 sequence reads: CATSGSSYGYTF. Here the CDR3 DNA reads TGTGCCACCAGCGGGTCGAGCTATGGCTACACCTTC.

The sample holds many counts of this clonotype. CDR3: CASSPGVGLAGETQYF. CDR3 nucleotides: TGCGCCAGCAGCCCTGGAGTGGGACTAGCCGGTGAGACCCAGTACTTC. The chain joins TRBV5-1 to TRBJ2-5, with 9 bases that match TRBD2. The CDR3 spans 16 residues. Germline-derived CDR1 and CDR2 are SGHRS and YFSETQ. The V and J ends lost 4 bases and 5 bases, in that order; junction bases with no gene match: 12.

This clonotype was seen repeatedly, ten times or more. The chain links TRBV5-1 to TRBJ2-7, with no clear D. CDR1 and CDR2 from the germline V gene are SGHRS and YFSETQ. V lost 3 bases, J lost 0 bases, and 10 bases lay in between. The CDR3 has 14 amino acids. The CDR3 DNA sequence: TGCGCCAGCAGCTCGTGGACGTCCTCCTACGAGCAGTACTTC. It is translated as CASSSWTSSYEQYF.

This clonotype was counted ten times or more. The J gene is TRBJ2-7, the V gene TRBV3-1, with no clear D. V shed 0 bases and J shed 2 bases, with 2 bases lying between them. The CDR3 length is 12 residues. Germline CDR1 and CDR2: LGHDT and YNNKEL (reference sequence). The CDR3, as DNA: TGTGCCAGCAGCCAAGATCCCTACGAGCAGTACTTC. It translates to CASSQDPYEQYF.

This clonotype was observed at least ten times. The chain recombines TRBV29-1 with TRBJ1-5, with a tentative D call TRBD1 (6 bases). CDR1 SQVTM and CDR2 ANQGSEA come from the germline V gene. The CDR3 length is 14 residues. V lost 6 bases and J 5 bases, leaving 17 bases between the germline ends. The CDR3: CSVRSSGVDQPQHF. The CDR3 nucleotides read TGCAGCGTACGTTCCTCAGGGGTGGATCAGCCCCAGCATTTT.

This clonotype has a count of ten or more. The gene calls are TRBV15 and TRBJ2-1; either TRBD1 or TRBD2 may fit D (5 bases each). The V gene lost 0 bases and the J gene lost 14 bases, with 14 bases spanning the gap. The CDR3 has 13 amino acids. The germline CDR1 and CDR2 sequences are LNHNV and YYDKDF (reference sequence). The CDR3 is CATSREEGSQKFF. CDR3 DNA: TGTGCCACCAGCAGAGAAGAGGGGTCCCAAAAGTTCTTC.

This clonotype was detected many times. The chain combines TRBV5-1 with TRBJ2-2; maybe TRBD1 (5 bases). In germline, CDR1 is SGHRS, CDR2 YFSETQ. The CDR3 runs to 14 residues. With 4 bases removed from V and 1 base from J, the gap between germline ends came to 8 bases. CDR3 nucleotide sequence: TGCGCCAGCAGCCCGACAGAGAACACCGGGGAGCTGTTTTTT. Protein product: CASSPTENTGELFF.

Many counts were recorded for this clonotype. The chain combines TRBV20-1 with TRBJ1-2; 7 bases match TRBD1. CDR3 length equals 16 residues. Germline V CDR1 and CDR2: DFQATT, SNEGSKA (reference sequence). Trimming removed 0 bases from V and 4 bases from J; junction bases left unmatched: 11. The CDR3 coding sequence is TGCAGTGCTAGAGATTTTGCAGGGGGGATTTCCTATGGCTACACCTTC. This sequence encodes CSARDFAGGISYGYTF.

At least ten counts were recorded for this clonotype. This chain connects TRBV6-2 or TRBV6-3 to TRBJ2-2, with 9 bases lining up with TRBD1. The CDR3 consists of 15 residues. CDR1 and CDR2 from the germline V gene are MNHEY and SVGEGT. V shed 2 bases and J 5 bases; nucleotides not matched to a gene: 3. This CDR3 is CASSYDGTGTGELFF. The CDR3 DNA follows: TGTGCCAGCAGTTACGATGGGACAGGGACCGGGGAGCTGTTTTTT.